This TCR beta chain was found in a study of Ad26.COV2.S vaccination and SARS-CoV-2 variants (dated by TCRdb to about 2021). Regarding the study in general: TCRbeta repertoire sequencing served as the tool for gauging how specific and how broad the SARS-CoV-2-reactive T cell receptors were following Ad26.COV2.S vaccination. The TCR-sequenced set comprised around 30 samples: about 19 Ad26.COV2.S vaccine recipients, 5 placebo recipients and 8 SARS-CoV-2 convalescent individuals. Overall study results and their limits: Vaccine and placebo recipients had comparable non-spike TCR breadth, which fits with the vaccine containing only spike. The authors noted that total T cell responses may have been underestimated by the TCR breadth and depth analyses. Substantial breadth of spike-specific CD8+ and CD4+ T cell responses was reported after vaccination. Ad26.COV2.S recipients had higher spike-specific TCR breadth than placebo recipients (P = 0.0014).

V loses 2 bases at its end and J loses 1 base; junction bases beyond the gene matches: 10. According to the germline V gene, CDR1 reads SGHVS and CDR2 reads FQNEAQ. Measured from the cysteine to the phenylalanine, the CDR3 is 17 residues long. Only the CDR3 region is kept as DNA, spanning 51 bases read in frame from base 1. The immunoSEQ Assay was the method used to sequence TCRbeta CDR3 regions. After extraction, genomic DNA underwent amplification by bias-controlled multiplex PCR, followed by high-throughput sequencing. On the authors' methods: To quantify the absolute abundance of each unique TCRbeta CDR3 region, sequences were collapsed and filtered. T cell fraction was estimated by normalization of TCRbeta template counts to usable DNA, with usable DNA being measured through amplification of reference genes present in all nucleated cells. Repertoire TCRs were annotated as SARS-CoV-2-specific when V gene, CDR3 amino acid sequence and J gene were exactly matched to a known reactive TCR set. The reference SARS-CoV-2 TCR set was derived from MIRA and filtered for enrichment in COVID-19-positive ImmuneCODE repertoires, a step that removed public or cross-reactive TCRs. Drawing on the MIRA antigens, annotated TCRs were analysed further at the level of specific ORF or position within ORF. Breadth was defined as annotated unique rearrangements over total unique productive rearrangements; depth was the summed frequency of those rearrangements. TCR breadth was compared between groups using two-sided Wilcoxon rank-sum tests. What TCRdb holds here is the immuneACCESS table cut down to in-frame rearrangements. Part of the clones is not present; checked against another copy, under half of the missing clones reflect an unresolved V gene, and the others are unexplained. For V, J and clone size, that table is used; D and trimming come from the DNA. The sample profile shows some 350,000 clones; 90% to 95% of them were found once. The ten largest clones represent 3% to 5% of the sample.

Regarding this clone: Its specific antigen is unknown. Base quality data are lacking; no much larger clone is found one base away.

Read against the paper, the sample's time point label means: individuals recovered from natural SARS-CoV-2 infection. The chain is assembled from TRBV7-8 and TRBJ1-2, with 7 central nucleotides matching TRBD1. The TCR sequence derives from a human donor who had recovered from COVID-19. Sequencing used peripheral blood, obtained after recovery from COVID-19. This receptor has the CDR3 CASSLKRPGQINYGYTF. The nucleotide sequence is given as TGTGCCAGCAGCTTAAAAAGGCCGGGACAGATTAACTATGGCTACACCTTC.